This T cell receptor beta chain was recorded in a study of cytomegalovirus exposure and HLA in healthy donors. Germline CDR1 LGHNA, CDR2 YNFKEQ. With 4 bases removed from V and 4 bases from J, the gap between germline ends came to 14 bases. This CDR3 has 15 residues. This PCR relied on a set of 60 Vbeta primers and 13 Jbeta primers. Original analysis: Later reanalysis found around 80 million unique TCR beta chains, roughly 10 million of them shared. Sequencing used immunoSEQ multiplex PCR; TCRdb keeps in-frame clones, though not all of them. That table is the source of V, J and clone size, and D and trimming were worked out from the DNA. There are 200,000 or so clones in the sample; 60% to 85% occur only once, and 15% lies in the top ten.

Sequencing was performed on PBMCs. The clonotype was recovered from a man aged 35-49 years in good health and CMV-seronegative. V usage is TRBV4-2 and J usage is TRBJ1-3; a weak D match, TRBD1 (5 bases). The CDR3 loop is CASSLQDSSGNTIYF. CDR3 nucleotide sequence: TGTGCCAGCAGCCTCCAAGACAGTTCCGGAAACACCATATATTTT.